The 14 T cell receptor beta chains reported below all come from one sample, sequenced in a study of cytomegalovirus exposure and HLA in healthy donors. 13 Jbeta primers and 60 Vbeta primers were used for the PCR. Data came from immunoSEQ multiplex PCR; TCRdb stores just in-frame clones and leaves some out. In all, the sample yields around 52,000 clones. The sample taken for sequencing was PBMCs. These receptors all stem from a middle-aged man in good health and CMV-seropositive.

The chain has TRBV30 and TRBJ2-1; 7 bases agree with TRBD2. From germline, CDR1 is GTSNPN and CDR2 SVGIG (reference sequence). The CDR3 is made up of 12 amino acids. V shed 3 bases, J shed 6 bases, and the junction held 2 bases outside the gene matches. The CDR3 sequence is CAWRGGVNEQFF. The CDR3 DNA is TGTGCCTGGAGGGGAGGGGTCAATGAGCAGTTCTTC.

The chain uses TRBV25-1 and TRBJ2-5, with 7 bases identical to TRBD1. TRBJ2-7 matches the DNA end more closely, so the J call is doubtful. Germline V gene sequence: CDR1 MGHDK, CDR2 SYGVNS. CDR3 length equals 15 residues. The CDR3 protein is CASSPLTGSQYEQYF. The CDR3, as DNA: TGTGCCAGCAGTCCCCTGACAGGGTCCCAGTACGAGCAGTACTTC.

This chain connects TRBV10-3 to TRBJ2-1, with 12 bases that match TRBD2. The CDR3 has 15 residues. Germline CDR1 reads ENHRY; CDR2 reads SYGVKD. Germline trimming cut 3 bases from V and 6 bases from J; bases unmatched to any gene: 3. Here the CDR3 reads CAISEAGLAGNEQFF. As DNA, the CDR3 is TGTGCCATCAGTGAAGCGGGACTAGCGGGCAATGAGCAGTTCTTC.

This rearrangement joins TRBV5-6 to TRBJ2-1, with D possibly TRBD2 on 5 matching bases. V lost 1 base to trimming and J lost 4 bases, with 9 bases between them. Germline V gene sequence: CDR1 SGHDT, CDR2 YYEEEE. This CDR3 has 14 amino acids. The CDR3 bases are TGTGCCAGCAGCTTGATCGGGGTGTACAATGAGCAGTTCTTC. This codes for CASSLIGVYNEQFF.

V and J are TRBV4-2 and TRBJ2-7; perhaps TRBD2 as D (6 bases). This CDR3 has 16 residues. Trimming stripped 0 bases from V and 2 bases from J, with 14 bases between. The germline V gene encodes CDR1 LGHNA and CDR2 YNFKEQ. CDR3 sequence (DNA): TGTGCCAGCAGCCAAGATGGGCCTAGCGAAACCTACGAGCAGTACTTC. This encodes CASSQDGPSETYEQYF.

The chain combines TRBV28 with TRBJ1-2; D unclear. Germline V gene data show CDR1 as MDHEN and CDR2 as SYDVKM. The V end lost 8 bases, the J end lost 2 bases, and 15 bases lay between the germline ends. The CDR3 consists of 14 residues. CDR3 DNA: TGTGCCAGCGGGCCCGCTGGACTCAACTATGGCTACACCTTC. Amino acid sequence: CASGPAGLNYGYTF.

The genes are TRBV30 and TRBJ1-5; a possible D gene is TRBD1 (5 bases). CDR3 size: 14 residues. V dropped 0 bases and J dropped 7 bases, with 13 bases sitting between them. Looked up from germline, CDR1 is GTSNPN and CDR2 is SVGIG (reference sequence). DNA of the CDR3: TGTGCCTGGAGTGTAACCAGGGCTGGGCAGCCCCAGCATTTT. Protein sequence: CAWSVTRAGQPQHF.

This sequence joins TRBV5-1 and TRBJ2-1, with 9 bases aligning to TRBD2. The CDR3 has 16 amino acids. Germline CDR1 SGHRS, CDR2 YFSETQ. The V and J ends lost 1 base and 3 bases, in that order; junction bases with no gene match: 5. DNA for the CDR3: TGCGCCAGCAGCTTGCGGGCTAGCGGGGTCTACAATGAGCAGTTCTTC. This gives the protein CASSLRASGVYNEQFF. The full variable domain, its missing parts supplied by reference TRBV5-1 and TRBJ2-1, is KAGVTQTPRYLIKTRGQQVTLSCSPISGHRSVSWYQQTPGQGLQFLFEYFSETQRNKGNFPGRFSGRQFSNSRSEMNVSTLELGDSALYLCASSLRASGVYNEQFFGPGTRLTVL.

This chain uses TRBV29-1 with TRBJ2-5; a possible D gene is TRBD2 (6 bases). Germline-derived CDR1 and CDR2 are SQVTM and ANQGSEA. There are 12 residues in the CDR3. Between the trimmed V and J ends, which lost 8 bases and 0 bases, there was a span of 10 bases. CDR3 nucleotide sequence: TGCAGCCTCCGGGAGAACCAAGAGACCCAGTACTTC. The encoded protein is CSLRENQETQYF. The whole variable domain, filled in from reference TRBV29-1 and TRBJ2-5, reads SAVISQKPSRDICQRGTSLTIQCQVDSQVTMMFWYRQQPGQSLTLIATANQGSEATYESGFVIDKFPISRPNLTFSTLTVSNMSPEDSSIYLCSLRENQETQYFGPGTRLLVL.

The chain links TRBV27 to TRBJ2-7; 7 bases match TRBD1. Germline V gene lookup returns CDR1 MNHEY and CDR2 SMNVEV (reference sequence). Losses at the gene ends were 6 bases for V and 2 bases for J; bases not matched to a gene: 7. The CDR3 runs 14 residues. The CDR3 spells CASSRQGEPYEQYF. CDR3 coding DNA: TGTGCCAGCAGCAGACAGGGAGAACCCTACGAGCAGTACTTC.

V and J are TRBV5-5 and TRBJ2-7; no clear D gene. The germline CDR1 and CDR2 sequences are SGHKS and YYEKEE (reference sequence). Deletions cut 1 base from V and 4 bases from J, with 9 bases between. The CDR3 runs 13 residues. In nucleotides, the CDR3 is TGTGCCAGCAGCTTGCCCACTGCTTACGAGCAGTACTTC. Encoded protein: CASSLPTAYEQYF.

The chain combines TRBV30 with TRBJ1-1, with no clear D. V shed 1 base and J shed 6 bases, with 3 bases lying between them. The CDR3 covers 10 residues. The germline V gene encodes CDR1 GTSNPN and CDR2 SVGIG (reference sequence). The CDR3 sequence is CAWSGAEAFF. The CDR3, as DNA: TGTGCCTGGAGTGGAGCTGAAGCTTTCTTT.

Concerning this clone: Different DNA sequences within this sample yield the same CDR3. The V gene is TRBV5-1, the J gene TRBJ2-2; a weak D match, TRBD2 (5 bases). Per the germline V gene, CDR1 is SGHRS and CDR2 is YFSETQ. CDR3 length equals 18 residues. Between the trimmed V and J ends, which lost 2 bases and 5 bases, there was a span of 22 bases. DNA for the CDR3: TGCGCCAGCAGCTTCGGAGGCCTCGTTAGGGCATTTACCGGGGAGCTGTTTTTT. Encoded protein: CASSFGGLVRAFTGELFF. The full variable domain, completed using reference TRBV5-1 and TRBJ2-2, is KAGVTQTPRYLIKTRGQQVTLSCSPISGHRSVSWYQQTPGQGLQFLFEYFSETQRNKGNFPGRFSGRQFSNSRSEMNVSTLELGDSALYLCASSFGGLVRAFTGELFFGEGSRLTVL.

The V and J genes are TRBV11-2 and TRBJ1-1; weak D call: TRBD1 (5 bases). The V end was cut by 5 bases, the J end by 2 bases, with 9 bases between. The germline gives CDR1 SGHAT, CDR2 FQNNGV. CDR3 length: 13 residues. CDR3 amino acids: CASSQGVNTEAFF. For the CDR3, the DNA is TGTGCCAGCAGCCAAGGGGTTAACACTGAAGCTTTCTTT.